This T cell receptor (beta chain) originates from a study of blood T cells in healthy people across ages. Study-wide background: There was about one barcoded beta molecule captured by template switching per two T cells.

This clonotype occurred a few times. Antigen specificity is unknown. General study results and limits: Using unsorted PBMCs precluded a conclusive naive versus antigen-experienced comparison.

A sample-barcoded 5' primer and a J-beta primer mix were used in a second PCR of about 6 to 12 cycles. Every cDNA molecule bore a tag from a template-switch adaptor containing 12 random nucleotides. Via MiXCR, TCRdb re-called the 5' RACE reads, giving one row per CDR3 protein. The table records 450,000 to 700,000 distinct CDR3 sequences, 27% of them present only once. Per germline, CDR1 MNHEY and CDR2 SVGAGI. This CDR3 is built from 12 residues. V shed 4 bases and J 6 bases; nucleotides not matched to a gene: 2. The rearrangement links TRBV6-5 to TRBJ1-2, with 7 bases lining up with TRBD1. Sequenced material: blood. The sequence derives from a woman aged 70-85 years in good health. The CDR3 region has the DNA TGTGCCAGCAGTTCGACAGGGAATGGCTACACCTTC. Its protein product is CASSSTGNGYTF.